This T cell receptor (beta chain) originates from a study of Ad26.COV2.S vaccination and SARS-CoV-2 variants. Sequencing used immunoSEQ multiplex PCR; TCRdb keeps in-frame clones, though not all of them. The sample has some 320,000 clones; roughly 80% are singletons. The V and J ends lost 6 bases and 5 bases, in that order; junction bases with no gene match: 10. Germline V lookup: CDR1 ENHRY, CDR2 SYGVKD. This CDR3 region has 14 residues. In regard to this clone: Its matching antigen is unknown.

Treatment meaning: some 19 received Ad26.COV2.S at low or high dose, single or two shots; 5 received placebo; per-sample allocation not given. Day 63 after the first injection of vaccine or placebo was the sampling time. SARS-CoV-2 spike from the Wuhan strain was encoded by the vaccine, an Ad26 vector. Study results and limitations: Similar non-spike TCR breadth was observed in recipients of vaccine and of placebo. Analytic work on TCR breadth and depth might have understated the full extent of total T cell responses. Spike-specific TCR breadth was greater after Ad26.COV2.S than placebo.

This specimen was peripheral blood, taken in a trial of Ad26.COV2.S vaccine versus placebo. V is TRBV10-3 and J is TRBJ2-7, with TRBD2 matching over 7 bases. This receptor was obtained from a person between 18 and 59 years old who received the Ad26.COV2.S COVID-19 vaccine or a placebo. CDR3 region: CAIRKAGSIDEQYF. The CDR3 region has the DNA TGTGCCATCAGAAAAGCGGGGTCTATCGACGAGCAGTACTTC.